Below, 30 T cell receptor beta chains from the same sample are listed, as sequenced in a study of regulatory T cells in long-lasting Graves disease. As for time point: newly diagnosed GD, antithyroid drugs for less than 3 months. PBMC-derived RNA was used for the TCR library. The TCR beta library used iRepertoire HTBI primers with Arm-PCR amplification of CDR3. MiXCR, run by TCRdb on the multiplex PCR reads, gives a single entry per CDR3 protein. The table has 450,000 to 650,000 distinct CDR3 sequences, around 16% seen once; the top ten hold just under 25%. This sample also appeared in a second study, on T cells in Graves' hyperthyroidism and ophthalmopathy.

The sample here was peripheral blood mononuclear cells (PBMCs), taken at new diagnosis, from a patient treated with antithyroid drugs. The receptors derive from a woman aged 35-65 years with Graves disease.

The chain uses TRBV18 and TRBJ2-3; D is unresolved. The CDR3 runs 13 residues. Trimming took 0 bases from V and 8 from J, leaving 9 bases between them. Germline CDR1 and CDR2: KGHSH and LQKENI. CDR3 in amino acids: CASSPPSLSTQYF. The CDR3 DNA reads TGTGCCAGCTCACCACCCAGTCTAAGTACGCAGTATTTT.

This clonotype was found many times. The chain is built from TRBV6-2 or TRBV6-3 and TRBJ1-2, with 8 nucleotides matching TRBD1. Per the germline V gene, CDR1 is MNHEY and CDR2 is SVGEGT. The CDR3 is made up of 14 amino acids. The ends lost 7 bases at V and 2 bases at J; junction bases unmatched: 6. This chain's CDR3 is CASTSTGENYGYTF. The CDR3 coding sequence is TGTGCCAGCACCTCGACAGGGGAAAACTATGGCTACACCTTC.

This clonotype occurred many times. The genes are TRBV3-1 and TRBJ1-1; 7 bases are shared with TRBD1. The V gene's germline CDR1 is LGHDT and CDR2 YNNKEL (reference sequence). This CDR3 is built from 14 residues. V dropped 0 bases and J dropped 5; count of bases not matched to a gene: 3. The CDR3 bases are TGTGCCAGCAGCCAAGATCCAGGGGGTACTGAAGCTTTCTTT. Encoded protein: CASSQDPGGTEAFF. Full variable domain (remainder filled in from reference TRBV3-1 and TRBJ1-1): DTAVSQTPKYLVTQMGNDKSIKCEQNLGHDTMYWYKQDSKKFLKIMFSYNNKELIINETVPNRFSPKSPDKAHLNLHINSLELGDSAVYFCASSQDPGGTEAFFGQGTRLTVV.

This clonotype was counted many times. The rearrangement links TRBV28 to TRBJ1-1, with D perhaps TRBD1 (6 bases). CDR3 length: 14 residues. V shed 6 bases and J shed 0 bases, with 11 bases lying between them. From germline, CDR1 is MDHEN and CDR2 SYDVKM. The CDR3 coding sequence is TGTGCCAGCAGCTGGGGACACCTGAACACTGAAGCTTTCTTT. This sequence encodes CASSWGHLNTEAFF.

The chain carries TRBV6-2 or TRBV6-3 and TRBJ2-2; 8 nucleotides align to TRBD2. The germline V gene encodes CDR1 MNHEY and CDR2 SVGEGT. The CDR3 totals 14 residues. V shed 2 bases, J shed 5 bases, and the junction held 1 base outside the gene matches. The CDR3, as DNA: TGTGCCAGCAGTTACAAGCGGGGGACCGGGGAGCTGTTTTTT. Amino acid sequence: CASSYKRGTGELFF.

The V gene is TRBV12-3 or TRBV12-4, the J gene TRBJ1-3; the D gene is possibly TRBD1 (5 bases). The CDR3 extends over 14 amino acids. The V end lost 6 bases, the J end lost 4 bases, and 13 bases lay between the germline ends. This CDR3 is CASSLSGTGNTIYF. The CDR3 bases are TGTGCCAGCAGCTTATCAGGGACCGGAAACACCATATATTTT.

The chain is built from TRBV20-1 and TRBJ1-1; D perhaps matches TRBD1 (5 bases). CDR3 length equals 12 residues. Germline V gene data show CDR1 as DFQATT and CDR2 as SNEGSKA (reference sequence). V shed 4 bases and J shed 11 bases, with 17 bases lying between them. The CDR3: CSATSSREFAFF. The CDR3 DNA is TGCAGTGCTACCTCCTCCAGGGAGTTTGCTTTCTTT.

This clonotype was seen many times. This chain connects TRBV7-2 to TRBJ1-2; tentatively, D is TRBD1 (6 bases). V was cut by 5 bases and J by 8 bases, with 18 bases left in between. The CDR3 covers 14 residues. Germline CDR1 reads SGHTA; CDR2 reads FQGNSA. In nucleotides, the CDR3 is TGTGCCAGCAGCGAGTGGGGGGCTCGAGACGGCTACACCTTC. Translated: CASSEWGARDGYTF.

Many counts were recorded for this clonotype. The chain has TRBV20-1 and TRBJ2-5, with D tentatively TRBD2 (5 bases). The CDR3 has 12 amino acids. Germline CDR1 DFQATT, CDR2 SNEGSKA (reference sequence). V was pared by 6 bases and J by 4 bases, with 12 bases between. The CDR3 nucleotides read TGCAGTGCCCTGGACTCGGTAGAGACCCAGTACTTC. Protein sequence: CSALDSVETQYF.

The rearrangement joins TRBV19 to TRBJ2-7; D remains unclear. The ends were cut back, 3 bases at V and 6 bases at J, with 3 bases in the middle. The CDR3 totals 10 residues. CDR1 is LNHDA, CDR2 SQIVND, per germline (reference sequence). CDR3 nucleotide sequence: TGTGCCAGTAGTATTGGCGAGCAGTACTTC. Its translation: CASSIGEQYF.

This clonotype occurred many times. This chain uses TRBV6-1 with TRBJ2-7, with TRBD2 matching over 8 bases. The CDR3 is 13 residues long. Germline V gives CDR1 MNHNS, CDR2 SASEGT. V was clipped by 7 bases and J by 4 bases; unmatched bases: 6. In DNA form, the CDR3 reads TGTGCCAGCACTCGGACGGGGGGGTACGAGCAGTACTTC. It specifies CASTRTGGYEQYF.

Ten or more counts support this clonotype. This rearrangement joins TRBV30 to TRBJ2-1, with 9 bases matching TRBD1. The CDR3 length is 13 residues. V shed 3 bases and J 5 bases; nucleotides not matched to a gene: 2. Germline CDR1 is GTSNPN and CDR2 is SVGIG (reference sequence). As DNA, the CDR3 is TGTGCCTGGAGCGGGACAGGGAACAATGAGCAGTTCTTC. This gives the protein CAWSGTGNNEQFF.

This clonotype was detected only a few times. The V call is TRBV5-4, the J call TRBJ2-3; 14 bases fit TRBD2. V lost 4 bases and J lost 0; bases outside the gene matches: 10. The V gene's germline CDR1 is SGHNT and CDR2 YYREEE (reference sequence). CDR3 length equals 19 residues. DNA of the CDR3: TGTGCCAGCAGCAGGCTCGGGACTAGCGGGGGAAGTAGCACAGATACGCAGTATTTT. Amino acids: CASSRLGTSGGSSTDTQYF.

This clonotype was picked up many times. This chain links TRBV11-2 with TRBJ2-2; D call uncertain. The CDR3 consists of 13 residues. V lost 0 bases to trimming and J lost 7 bases, with 6 bases between them. CDR1 SGHAT and CDR2 FQNNGV come from the germline V gene. The CDR3 DNA reads as TGTGCCAGCAGCTTAGATGCCAGCGGGGAGCTGTTTTTT. Its protein is CASSLDASGELFF.

The table lists this clonotype with many counts. The chain carries TRBV2 and TRBJ1-2; no reliable D call. CDR3 length equals 13 residues. V shed 0 bases and J shed 4 bases, with 6 bases lying between them. Germline V CDR1 and CDR2: SNHLY, FYNNEI. CDR3 amino acids: CASSEAEFYGYTF. The CDR3 bases are TGTGCCAGCAGTGAAGCGGAGTTCTATGGCTACACCTTC.

The sample holds many counts of this clonotype. The gene calls are TRBV2 and TRBJ2-7, with 7 bases matching TRBD1. Germline assignment: CDR1 SNHLY and CDR2 FYNNEI. There are 15 residues in the CDR3. The junction had 7 bases not matched to a gene; V was cut back by 2 bases and J by 3 bases. The CDR3 DNA reads TGTGCCAGCAGTGAACCGCACGGACAGGACTACGAGCAGTACTTC. It is translated as CASSEPHGQDYEQYF.

This clonotype was seen a handful of times. This rearrangement joins TRBV6-1 to TRBJ1-2; D call uncertain. The CDR3 has 12 amino acids. Trimming removed 6 bases from V and 5 bases from J, with 10 bases in between. Germline loops: CDR1 MNHNS, CDR2 SASEGT. DNA for the CDR3: TGTGCCAGCAGAACAGAACCTTATGGCTACACCTTC. Translation: CASRTEPYGYTF.

This clonotype occurred many times. This chain links TRBV20-1 with TRBJ2-7; 8 nucleotides align to TRBD2. The ends lost 2 bases at V and 6 bases at J; junction bases unmatched: 6. This CDR3 spans 13 amino acids. The germline V gene encodes CDR1 DFQATT and CDR2 SNEGSKA (reference sequence). CDR3 DNA: TGCAGTGCTAGATGGCTAGCGGGTTCCGAGCAGTACTTC. Its protein is CSARWLAGSEQYF.

The rearrangement joins TRBV5-1 to TRBJ1-1; possibly TRBD1 for D (5 bases). CDR3 size: 14 residues. CDR1 SGHRS and CDR2 YFSETQ come from the germline V gene. The V gene lost 3 bases and the J gene lost 5 bases, with 14 bases spanning the gap. This chain's CDR3 is CASSSGESGTEAFF. CDR3 bases: TGCGCCAGCAGCTCGGGGGAGTCGGGGACTGAAGCTTTCTTT.

This clonotype was found many times. The chain carries TRBV11-2 and TRBJ2-2, with TRBD1 identical over 7 bases. This CDR3 region has 16 residues. Germline CDR1 and CDR2: SGHAT and FQNNGV. V lost 2 bases and J lost 2; bases outside the gene matches: 5. The CDR3 reads CASSLNQGVNTGELFF. The CDR3 DNA sequence: TGTGCCAGCAGCTTAAATCAGGGGGTAAACACCGGGGAGCTGTTTTTT.

This clonotype was recorded at least ten times. This chain links TRBV6-2 or TRBV6-3 with TRBJ2-1; the match to TRBD2 covers 10 bases. Germline V gene data show CDR1 as MNHEY and CDR2 as SVGEGT. The CDR3 is 17 amino acids. With 0 bases clipped from V and 3 bases from J, the junction kept 5 bases outside the gene matches. The CDR3 reads CASSYSKLAGDYNEQFF. The CDR3 bases are TGTGCCAGCAGTTACTCGAAGCTAGCGGGGGACTACAATGAGCAGTTCTTC.

This clonotype was seen at least ten times. The CDR3 DNA is TGTGCCAGCTCACTACGACAGTACAATGAGCAGTTCTTC. As protein: CASSLRQYNEQFF. V usage is TRBV18 and J usage is TRBJ2-1, with D tentatively TRBD1 (5 bases). V was clipped by 4 bases and J by 4 bases, with 8 bases between them. The CDR3 is 13 residues long. Germline assignment: CDR1 KGHSH and CDR2 LQKENI.

This clonotype was seen more than once but under ten times. The chain carries TRBV5-1 and TRBJ1-1, with a possible D match to TRBD1 (5 bases). Deletions cut 4 bases from V and 0 bases from J, with 10 bases between. CDR1 SGHRS and CDR2 YFSETQ come from the germline V gene. The CDR3 consists of 14 residues. The CDR3 loop is CASSGGLLNTEAFF. CDR3 nucleotide sequence: TGCGCCAGCAGCGGGGGACTGTTGAACACTGAAGCTTTCTTT.

Notes on this clonotype: A much larger clone differs from this one at a single base, so this may be a read error. The genes are TRBV18 and TRBJ1-2, with a tentative D call TRBD1 (5 bases). V was pared by 4 bases and J by 7 bases, with 16 bases between. The CDR3 extends over 14 amino acids. CDR1 is KGHSH and CDR2 is LQKENI in the germline V gene. The CDR3 region has the DNA TGTGCCAGCTCACTAACCGAAGGGGCGGGTGGCTACACCTTC. Protein product: CASSLTEGAGGYTF.

This clonotype was detected ten times or more. The chain uses TRBV3-1 and TRBJ2-7; possibly TRBD2 for D (5 bases). The CDR3 length is 13 residues. The V gene's germline CDR1 is LGHDT and CDR2 YNNKEL (reference sequence). The V end was cut by 5 bases, the J end by 5 bases, with 13 bases between. This CDR3 reads CASSSRGGDEQYF. The CDR3 DNA is TGTGCCAGCAGCTCTCGGGGTGGCGACGAGCAGTACTTC.

In this sample, this clonotype turned up many times. The V gene is TRBV5-1, the J gene TRBJ1-2; weak D call: TRBD1 (6 bases). V was clipped by 1 base and J by 8 bases, with 15 bases between them. CDR1 and CDR2 from the germline V gene are SGHRS and YFSETQ. The CDR3 is made up of 14 amino acids. CDR3 sequence: CASSLTRGNEGYTF. The CDR3 nucleotides are TGCGCCAGCAGCTTGACCAGGGGAAATGAGGGCTACACCTTC.

This clonotype was found many times. The chain carries TRBV2 and TRBJ2-1, with D perhaps matching TRBD2 (6 bases). Germline V gives CDR1 SNHLY, CDR2 FYNNEI. V lost 6 bases to trimming and J lost 5 bases, with 8 bases between them. The CDR3 consists of 12 residues. Here the CDR3 DNA reads TGTGCCAGCAGAGGAGGGGACAATGAGCAGTTCTTC. Translating it yields CASRGGDNEQFF.

This clonotype appeared many times. This chain uses TRBV7-9 with TRBJ1-5, with TRBD1 matching over 12 bases. Germline V gives CDR1 SEHNR, CDR2 FQNEAQ (reference sequence). Losses at the gene ends were 4 bases for V and 9 bases for J; bases not matched to a gene: 7. This CDR3 contains 15 residues. CDR3 in amino acids: CASSSGQGALPPQHF. Written as DNA, the CDR3 is TGTGCCAGCAGCTCGGGACAGGGGGCCCTACCGCCCCAGCATTTT.

The chain employs TRBV2 and TRBJ2-7, with 10 bases matching TRBD1. V shed 8 bases, J shed 7 bases, and the junction held 14 bases outside the gene matches. The CDR3 spans 15 residues. Germline V gives CDR1 SNHLY, CDR2 FYNNEI. CDR3 in amino acids: CASHRPGQGSGEQYF. CDR3 in DNA: TGTGCCAGCCATAGACCGGGACAGGGGTCCGGGGAGCAGTACTTC. Looking up the rest from reference TRBV2 and TRBJ2-7 gives the full variable domain: EPEVTQTPSHQVTQMGQEVILRCVPISNHLYFYWYRQILGQKVEFLVSFYNNEISEKSEIFDDQFSVERPDGSNFTLKIRSTKLEDSAMYFCASHRPGQGSGEQYFGPGTRLTVT.

This chain connects TRBV7-6 to TRBJ2-7; 8 bases line up with TRBD1. This CDR3 has 16 residues. J was trimmed by 7 bases and V by 5 bases; bases with no gene match: 16. The germline V gene has CDR1 SGHVS and CDR2 FNYEAQ. CDR3 coding DNA: TGTGCCAGCAGCCGTACAGGGGGTGGTGCTTTCCGGGAGCAGTACTTC. It codes for CASSRTGGGAFREQYF.